This is a list of T cell receptor beta chains from one sample in a study of blood T cell repertoires in COVID-19. Produced via immunoSEQ multiplex PCR; TCRdb's table is partial and in-frame only. The sample comprises 170,000 or so clones, approximately 85% of which are singletons, and roughly 6% rests with the top ten. Sequencing input: PBMCs or T cells enriched from blood (not recorded which). The source of these receptors is a man between 40 and 49 years old who had recovered from COVID-19. The CDR3 runs from the conserved cysteine through the conserved F or W. The D gene is left open where the match is weak. The listing skips clone size in some rows; elsewhere it reads once, few, many or a size class.

d_gene	v_gene	abundance	j_gene	CDR3aa	CDR3nt
NA	TRBV24-1	NA	TRBJ2-1	CATSDLGLYNEQFF	TGTGCCACCAGTGACCTCGGGTTATACAATGAGCAGTTCTTC
NA	TRBV7-3	NA	TRBJ2-1	CASSLGLLAGASYNEQFF	TGTGCCAGCAGCTTAGGGCTCTTGGCGGGGGCCTCCTACAATGAGCAGTTCTTC
TRBD1	TRBV28	NA	TRBJ1-2	CASRSPDRANYGYTF	TGTGCCAGCAGATCTCCGGACAGGGCTAACTATGGCTACACCTTC
TRBD1	TRBV9	NA	TRBJ1-1	CASSMDGTVNTEAFF	TGTGCCAGCAGCATGGACGGGACAGTGAACACTGAAGCTTTCTTT
TRBD1	TRBV7-6	NA	TRBJ1-2	CASSQNGQGFGYTF	TGTGCCAGCAGCCAGAACGGACAGGGGTTTGGCTACACCTTC
NA	TRBV15	NA	TRBJ2-5	CATSRDAAGLETQYF	TGTGCCACCAGCAGAGATGCGGCGGGACTAGAGACCCAGTACTTC
NA	TRBV9	NA	TRBJ1-2	CASSVGQGNNYGYTF	TGTGCCAGCAGCGTAGGGCAGGGCAACAACTATGGCTACACCTTC
NA	TRBV28	many	TRBJ2-5	CASRSQPGYGKTQYF	TGTGCCAGCAGATCCCAACCGGGATATGGGAAGACCCAGTACTTC
TRBD1	TRBV10-3	NA	TRBJ1-3	CAISEGQGGEYTIYF	TGTGCCATCAGTGAAGGACAGGGAGGGGAATACACCATATATTTT
TRBD2	TRBV5-1	NA	TRBJ2-3	CASSREGTDTQYF	TGCGCCAGCAGTAGGGAGGGGACAGATACGCAGTATTTT
NA	TRBV3-1/TRBV3-2	NA	TRBJ1-1	CASSQEWLTF	TGTGCCAGCAGCCAAGAGTGGCTTACCTTT
TRBD2	TRBV28	NA	TRBJ2-1	CASIFRTSGHNEQFF	TGTGCCAGCATCTTCAGGACTAGCGGACACAATGAGCAGTTCTTC